A selection of T cell receptor beta chains follows, all from one sample in a study of cytomegalovirus exposure and HLA in healthy donors. Measured with immunoSEQ multiplex PCR; TCRdb has only the in-frame clones, and not every one. The sample lists 200,000 to 250,000 clones; 78% were seen once. Sequencing was carried out using PBMCs. The receptor source for this set is a boy between 10 and 17 years old in good health and CMV-seronegative. CDR3s leave out the opening cysteine and the closing phenylalanine or tryptophan. Fields, in order: CDR3 length, J gene, V gene, CDR3 protein.

>13|TRBJ2-1|TRBV7-9
ASRYSGRRSNEQF
>12|TRBJ2-7|TRBV6-5
ASTRGQGMYEQY
>14|TRBJ2-2|TRBV4-2
ASSQSALSNTGELF
>13|TRBJ1-4|TRBV4-1
ASSQGWSGGEKLF
>11|TRBJ2-7|TRBV11-3
ASSLEVLYEQY
>18|TRBJ2-3|TRBV28
ASSLWPGTGSGSRADTQY
>10|TRBJ1-1|TRBV7-9
ASSLGGRGAF
>16|TRBJ2-3|TRBV6-7
ASSYSKFQGARSDTQY
>18|TRBJ2-2|TRBV11-3
ASSSWTSGGSAAKPGELF
>11|TRBJ1-1|TRBV29-1
SAAGQGDTEAF
>13|TRBJ2-7|TRBV5-1
ASSLEVGAPYEQY
>15|TRBJ2-1|TRBV6-1
ASSVRAGTIASNEQF
>11|TRBJ2-3|TRBV7-8
ASSLEEGATQY
>13|TRBJ1-2|TRBV19
ASSIAHRGNYGYT
>11|TRBJ1-4|TRBV11-3
ASSLDPVEKLF
>10|TRBJ2-1|TRBV9
ASSVYDNEQF
>12|TRBJ2-3|TRBV30
AWSVTTSTDTQY
>13|TRBJ2-1|TRBV5-1
ASSPTSTPHNEQF
>12|TRBJ2-3|TRBV6-4
ASSEEAGTDTQY
>11|TRBJ2-7|TRBV4-2
ASSQDHGTSFY
>11|TRBJ1-2|TRBV27
ASSLWADYGYT
>11|TRBJ1-2|TRBV18
ASSRQGADGYT
>12|TRBJ2-7|TRBV2
ASSRRDRGHEQY
>15|TRBJ2-7|TRBV5-6
ASSYRDYRGLTYEQY
>9|TRBJ2-1|TRBV20-1
SARGRGEQF
>13|TRBJ2-7|TRBV19
ASSQLAGDLSEQY
>14|TRBJ1-1|TRBV9
ASSARDRGRLTEAF
>10|TRBJ2-1|TRBV5-1
ASRRLENEQF
>12|TRBJ1-2|TRBV4-1
ASSQARGVYGYT
>14|TRBJ2-3|TRBV10-3
AIGGLAGGPGDTQY
>12|TRBJ2-7|TRBV6-1
ASSEHGPSYEQY
>12|TRBJ2-7|TRBV6-5
ASYRGGYSYEQY
>11|TRBJ1-1|TRBV25-1
ASGGQGLPEAF
>12|TRBJ2-5|TRBV5-1
ASSLASGGQTQY